The clone carrying this T cell receptor beta chain was counted a few times. What it recognizes is unknown. These data belong to a study of cytomegalovirus exposure and HLA in healthy donors. Regarding the study as a whole: The study carried out a later analysis of TCR beta sequences. It associated some 15,000 of them with specific HLA alleles at a false discovery rate of 0.05. Later on, a genetic analysis was performed. It linked a missense variant in DCLRE1C with V- and J-gene trimming of TCR beta. Cytomegalovirus status was reportedly diagnosed by the classifier with high specificity and sensitivity. A later analysis by the authors found several of the most significant clusters apparently linked to common viral pathogens.

Researchers ran the PCR with 60 Vbeta and 13 Jbeta primers. Assay: immunoSEQ multiplex PCR; the TCRdb copy retains only in-frame clones and omits some. Counted here are roughly 150,000 clones, around three quarters occurring once; the ten biggest clones make up approximately 2.3%. CDR3 length equals 17 residues. Losses at the gene ends were 3 bases for V and 11 bases for J; bases not matched to a gene: 17. Germline CDR1 is LNHDA and CDR2 is SQIVND (reference sequence). The chain is built from TRBV19 and TRBJ2-3, with 10 bases aligning to TRBD2. The specimen was PBMCs. This sequence was found in a woman between 55 and 75 years old in good health and CMV-seropositive. This chain's CDR3 is CASSMLPLAGGPKMQYF. DNA of the CDR3: TGTGCCAGTAGTATGCTTCCATTAGCGGGAGGCCCTAAGATGCAGTATTTT.